Below are 24 T cell receptor beta chains sequenced from a single sample in a study of CD8 T cells in ankylosing spondylitis listed by TCRdb under 2017. The library relied on 5' RACE. Sequencer: Illumina HiSeq 2500. TCRdb reworked the public reads: Q25 trimming with fastp, MiXCR clone assembly, productive beta chains retained. All rows with the same CDR3 protein become a single entry with the most common DNA and genes. This sample gives approximately 39,000 distinct CDR3 sequences in total; around an eighth of them show up just once. Clones ranked in the top ten supply approximately 31% of the sample. The sequencing sample was made of synovial fluid, either unsorted or a sorted T cell fraction (not recorded which). Source of these receptors: a male donor with ankylosing spondylitis.

This clonotype was recorded a few times. The chain links TRBV4-3 to TRBJ2-3, with 8 bases lining up with TRBD2. The CDR3 totals 16 residues. Germline V gene sequence: CDR1 LGHNA, CDR2 YSLEER. The trim removed 1 base at V and 3 bases at J, leaving 6 bases unmatched. The CDR3 DNA sequence: TGCGCCAGCAGCCAAGCGCGGGAGGTCGATACAGATACGCAGTATTTT. As protein: CASSQAREVDTDTQYF.

This clonotype was counted only a few times. This chain links TRBV20-1 with TRBJ2-1; 9 nucleotides align to TRBD2. From germline, CDR1 is DFQATT and CDR2 SNEGSKA (reference sequence). The CDR3 loop spans 14 amino acids. CDR3 in DNA: TGCAGCCAGGGGACTAGCACTGAGTACGGGGAGCAGTTCTTC. Translating gives CSQGTSTEYGEQFF.

Notes on this clonotype: Given a much more abundant clone one base away, this may be a read error. The CDR3 does not end in the conserved phenylalanine or tryptophan, so this is likely a read error. The gene calls are TRBV14 and TRBJ2-7, with 7 bases that match TRBD2. The length of the CDR3 is 15 residues. V was pared by 6 bases and J by 7 bases, with 15 bases of the junction left unmatched. Per germline, CDR1 SGHDN and CDR2 FVKESK. The CDR3: CASSRARGSSLEQYI. CDR3 DNA: TGTGCCAGCAGTAGAGCTCGCGGGAGTTCGTTGGAGCAGTACATC.

This clonotype was seen at least ten times. The genes are TRBV14 and TRBJ2-7; tentatively, D is TRBD2 (5 bases). The ends were cut back, 1 base at V and 5 bases at J, with 9 bases in the middle. Germline lookup yields CDR1 SGHDN and CDR2 FVKESK. This CDR3 is 13 amino acids long. The CDR3 is CASSQVGLDEQYF. The CDR3 bases are TGTGCCAGCAGCCAAGTTGGACTCGACGAGCAGTACTTC.

CDR3 amino acids: CASRMGGTEAFF. CDR3 DNA sequence: TGTGCCAGCAGGATGGGTGGGACTGAAGCTTTCTTT. V and J are TRBV27 and TRBJ1-1; D not certain. The CDR3 is made up of 12 amino acids. The germline gives CDR1 MNHEY, CDR2 SMNVEV (reference sequence). Trimming took off 6 bases at V and 5 bases at J, with 10 bases between the two ends.

This chain connects TRBV3-1 to TRBJ1-5; 8 bases align to TRBD1. The CDR3 runs 17 residues. Germline V CDR1 and CDR2: LGHDT, YNNKEL (reference sequence). J gave up 3 bases and V 3 bases, and 10 bases lay outside the gene matches. CDR3 region: CASSQTPQDRDNQPQHF. The CDR3 region has the DNA TGTGCCAGCAGCCAGACCCCCCAGGACAGGGACAATCAGCCCCAGCATTTT.

This clonotype was recorded many times. CDR3 amino acids: CSVAGGRAYNEQFF. DNA for the CDR3: TGCAGCGTTGCTGGGGGGAGGGCCTACAATGAGCAGTTCTTC. The chain links TRBV29-1 to TRBJ2-1; 7 nucleotides match TRBD2. Germline V gene data show CDR1 as SQVTM and CDR2 as ANQGSEA. The CDR3 sequence is 14 residues long. J was trimmed by 2 bases and V by 4 bases; bases with no gene match: 5.

In this sample, this clonotype turned up a few times. J is TRBJ2-1 and V is TRBV6-5; D not certain. V was pared by 2 bases and J by 5 bases, with 7 bases between. This CDR3 is built from 13 residues. Germline loops: CDR1 MNHEY, CDR2 SVGAGI. CDR3 in DNA: TGTGCCAGCAGTTACCACAGTAACAATGAGCAGTTCTTC. Protein product: CASSYHSNNEQFF.

The chain recombines TRBV20-1 with TRBJ1-5; D is undetermined. The V and J ends lost 6 bases and 0 bases respectively, with 15 bases between them. The CDR3 has 15 residues. Germline values: CDR1 DFQATT, CDR2 SNEGSKA (reference sequence). CDR3 in amino acids: CSASDKTNSNQPQHF. As DNA, the CDR3 is TGCAGTGCCTCAGATAAAACTAATAGCAATCAGCCCCAGCATTTT.

As DNA, the CDR3 is TGCGCCAGCAGCCAACTTTCTTCCGGGACACACTACGAGCAGTACTTC. As protein: CASSQLSSGTHYEQYF. J is TRBJ2-7 and V is TRBV4-1, with a tentative D call TRBD1 (6 bases). V dropped 2 bases and J dropped 3 bases, with 17 bases sitting between them. The CDR3 runs 16 residues. The V gene's germline CDR1 is MGHRA and CDR2 YSYEKL.

This clonotype has a count of ten or more. The chain joins TRBV4-3 to TRBJ1-3; D ambiguous. The germline V gene has CDR1 LGHNA and CDR2 YSLEER. There are 14 residues in the CDR3. Trimming shortened V by 3 bases and J by 7 bases, and 13 bases separated the two germline ends. The CDR3 DNA sequence: TGCGCCAGCAGCCAGAGTCCTTTAGGCAACACCATATATTTT. It is translated as CASSQSPLGNTIYF.

The table lists this clonotype with many counts. V is TRBV12-3 or TRBV12-4 and J is TRBJ2-7; no definite D call. V dropped 1 base and J dropped 0 bases, with 1 base sitting between them. The CDR3 is 12 residues long. The chain's CDR3 is CASSLGSYEQYF. CDR3 DNA: TGTGCCAGCAGTTTAGGCTCCTACGAGCAGTACTTC.

This clonotype has only a few counts. The chain is built from TRBV5-6 and TRBJ1-3; D possibly corresponds to TRBD1 (5 bases). Looked up from germline, CDR1 is SGHDT and CDR2 is YYEEEE. The CDR3 contains 16 residues. The germline V and J ends were trimmed by 4 bases and 7 bases, with 21 bases remaining between them. CDR3 loop: CASSRGGSSSGNTIYF. CDR3 nucleotides: TGTGCCAGCAGCCGGGGGGGTTCGAGCTCCGGGAACACCATATATTTT.

This clonotype was picked up many times. The chain recombines TRBV12-3 or TRBV12-4 with TRBJ2-7, with D uncertain. Trimming shortened V by 1 base and J by 5 bases, and 3 bases separated the two germline ends. This CDR3 has 11 residues. CDR3 sequence: CASSLGNEQYF. CDR3 DNA sequence: TGTGCCAGCAGTTTAGGAAACGAGCAGTACTTC.

This clonotype was found many times. The chain has TRBV5-1 and TRBJ1-1; no firm D call. V was cut by 0 bases and J by 3 bases, with 9 bases left in between. This CDR3 has 14 residues. The germline V gene encodes CDR1 SGHRS and CDR2 YFSETQ. CDR3 sequence: CASSLAAAHTEAFF. The CDR3 DNA reads as TGCGCCAGCAGCTTGGCTGCCGCGCACACTGAAGCTTTCTTT.

In nucleotides, the CDR3 is TGTGCCAGCAGCGCGCCAGGGAGGCTCTACGAGCAGTACTTC. This codes for CASSAPGRLYEQYF. This chain connects TRBV9 to TRBJ2-7; tentatively, D is TRBD2 (6 bases). This CDR3 is 14 amino acids long. Trimming cost V 3 bases and J 3 bases, with 13 bases left between them. Germline CDR1 is SGDLS and CDR2 is YYNGEE. Full variable domain (rest looked up from reference TRBV9 and TRBJ2-7): DSGVTQTPKHLITATGQRVTLRCSPRSGDLSVYWYQQSLDQGLQFLIQYYNGEERAKGNILERFSAQQFPDLHSELNLSSLELGDSALYFCASSAPGRLYEQYFGPGTRLTVT.

The V call is TRBV2, the J call TRBJ2-1; TRBD2 agrees at 10 bases. V lost 6 bases and J lost 8; bases outside the gene matches: 7. Germline V lookup: CDR1 SNHLY, CDR2 FYNNEI. The CDR3 sequence is 14 residues long. The CDR3 region is CASSGAGGWDEQFF. In DNA form, the CDR3 reads TGTGCCAGCAGCGGAGCGGGAGGGTGGGATGAGCAGTTCTTC.

The J gene is TRBJ1-2, the V gene TRBV20-1; D unresolved. Trimming removed 0 bases at V and 4 bases at J, with 9 bases between. The CDR3 has 13 residues. Germline CDR1 reads DFQATT; CDR2 reads SNEGSKA (reference sequence). In nucleotides, the CDR3 is TGCAGTGCTAGAGATGCCGGCCCCTATGGCTACACCTTC. This translates into CSARDAGPYGYTF.

A remark on this clonotype: The junction departs from germline at one end; a sequencing error may be responsible. This rearrangement joins TRBV30 to TRBJ1-2; a weak D match, TRBD1 (5 bases). The CDR3 contains 12 residues. Germline V gene lookup returns CDR1 GTSNPN and CDR2 SVGIG (reference sequence). CDR3 nucleotides: TGCCAAAACCGGGACTACCCTCCTGGCTACACCTTC. This gives the protein CQNRDYPPGYTF.

This clonotype was picked up many times. This rearrangement joins TRBV7-9 to TRBJ2-5; no definite D call. The CDR3 covers 13 residues. Germline CDR1 is SEHNR and CDR2 is FQNEAQ (reference sequence). The germline V and J ends were trimmed by 4 bases and 1 base, with 7 bases remaining between them. In nucleotides, the CDR3 is TGTGCCAGCAGCTCTACCATCCAAGAGACCCAGTACTTC. This codes for CASSSTIQETQYF.

The V and J genes are TRBV16 and TRBJ1-1; D unclear. V dropped 2 bases and J dropped 1 base, with 8 bases sitting between them. In germline, CDR1 is KGHSY, CDR2 FQNENV. CDR3 length: 14 residues. CDR3 DNA sequence: TGTGCCAGCAGCCAAGCACACACGAACACTGAAGCTTTCTTT. Protein: CASSQAHTNTEAFF.

This clonotype occurred a few times. The J gene is TRBJ1-2, the V gene TRBV12-3 or TRBV12-4, with D tentatively TRBD1 (6 bases). Trimming took off 4 bases at V and 6 bases at J, with 18 bases between the two ends. The CDR3 length is 15 residues. Here the CDR3 DNA reads TGTGCCAGCAGTTACCAACAGGGTTGGGTTGATGGCTACACCTTC. As protein: CASSYQQGWVDGYTF.

This clonotype was picked up a small number of times. The gene calls are TRBV27 and TRBJ2-1, with D unclear. This CDR3 comprises 14 residues. Trimming stripped 0 bases from V and 4 bases from J, with 7 bases between. Per germline, CDR1 MNHEY and CDR2 SMNVEV (reference sequence). CDR3 sequence reads: CASSLSAFYNEQFF. Written as DNA, the CDR3 is TGTGCCAGCAGTTTATCGGCTTTTTACAATGAGCAGTTCTTC.

In this sample, this clonotype turned up many times. The chain couples TRBV3-2 to TRBJ2-2. TRBV3-2 represents a pseudogene. This CDR3 has 15 amino acids. The CDR3 is CASCRTFPNTGELFF. CDR3 DNA: TGTGCCTCCTGCCGGACCTTTCCGAACACCGGGGAGCTGTTTTTT.